These T cell receptor beta chains were read from a single sample in a study of T-cell memory formation after mild COVID-19. TCRdb reprocessed the 5' RACE reads with MiXCR, giving one entry per CDR3 protein. This table holds 300,000 to 350,000 distinct CDR3 sequences, roughly 13% found once. The sequenced sample was PBMCs or a T cell subset sorted from them (not recorded which). The receptors here all came from a man in his late teens or twenties who had mild COVID-19 (a few samples of this study predate the infection). Cell type and time point are not known. The CDR3 runs from the conserved cysteine through the conserved F or W. A D gene is named only where the DNA matches it firmly. Where a row states a size, it is once, few, many or the class of an expanded clone; other rows omit it.

size,V,D,J,DNA,CDR3
NA,TRBV5-5,NA,TRBJ1-1,TGTGCCAGCAGCTTGGTTAAGGCCAGATTGAACACTGAAGCTTTCTTT,CASSLVKARLNTEAFF
few,TRBV4-3,NA,TRBJ2-3,TGCGCCAGCAGCCAAGTCTCTGGGATAGCATCAGATACGCAGTATTTT,CASSQVSGIASDTQYF
many,TRBV20-1,NA,TRBJ1-1,TGCAGTGCTAGAGGTATTCAGGGGAGGACTGAAGCTTTCTTT,CSARGIQGRTEAFF
many,TRBV20-1,NA,TRBJ2-4,TGCAGTGCCCTAAGCACTAACAAAAACATTCAGTACTTC,CSALSTNKNIQYF
NA,TRBV12-3/TRBV12-4,TRBD2,TRBJ2-4,TGTGCCAGCAGTCCGGTCGCAAGCGGGGGGGCCACAAACATTCAGTACTTC,CASSPVASGGATNIQYF
few,TRBV5-1,NA,TRBJ1-6,TGCGCCAGCAGCCTGACCAACCCCAGTCTCGATTCACCCCTCCACTTT,CASSLTNPSLDSPLHF
few,TRBV12-3/TRBV12-4,NA,TRBJ2-1,TGTGCCAGCAGTTTGAGGACAGCTGGTTTTTTGGATGAGCAGTTCTTC,CASSLRTAGFLDEQFF
few,TRBV28,NA,TRBJ1-2,TGTGCCAGCAGTAAGGTGAGGGGCAAGTACTATGGCTACACCTTC,CASSKVRGKYYGYTF
NA,TRBV19,NA,TRBJ1-3,TGTGCCAGTATTACGACAGGACCTGGAAACACCATATATTTT,CASITTGPGNTIYF
few,TRBV5-5,NA,TRBJ1-1,TGTGCCAGCAGCGCAATGAGTGAAGCTTTCTTT,CASSAMSEAFF
once,TRBV7-9,NA,TRBJ1-3,TGTGCCAGCAGTCGGGGTCGGACTGGAAACACCATATATTTT,CASSRGRTGNTIYF
few,TRBV9,TRBD1,TRBJ2-3,TGTGCCAGCAGCCTTTCGTGGAGCAGGGGGCAGGATACGCAGTATTTT,CASSLSWSRGQDTQYF
NA,TRBV6-2/TRBV6-3,NA,TRBJ2-7,TGTGCCAGCACCCGGTGGGAGATCTCCTACGAGCAGTACTTC,CASTRWEISYEQYF
many,TRBV2,NA,TRBJ1-5,TGTGCCAGCAGTGAGCGGCAGATGCATCAGCCCCAGCATTTT,CASSERQMHQPQHF
few,TRBV7-6,TRBD1,TRBJ1-4,TGTGCCAGCAGCCAAACAGGGGGCGACGATGGTGAAAAACTGTTTTTT,CASSQTGGDDGEKLFF
NA,TRBV20-1,NA,TRBJ2-6,TGCAGTGCTATGAGGTACTCTGGGGCCAACGTCCTGACTTTC,CSAMRYSGANVLTF
few,TRBV5-1,NA,TRBJ2-3,TGCGCCAGCAGCTTGGGGGAGATCACAGATACGCAGTATTTT,CASSLGEITDTQYF